This T cell receptor beta chain was captured by sequencing in a study of cytomegalovirus exposure and HLA in healthy donors. Measured with immunoSEQ multiplex PCR; TCRdb has only the in-frame clones, and not every one. The sample gives about 58,000 clones, more than 75% of which show up once; roughly 1% is in the top ten. CDR3 length: 14 residues. Germline V CDR1 and CDR2: SGHAT, FQNNGV. The V gene lost 0 bases and the J gene lost 5 bases, with 7 bases spanning the gap. This clone was found once. The sequence came from a man between 18 and 29 years old in good health and CMV-seronegative. The rearrangement joins TRBV11-2 to TRBJ2-2; TRBD1 might be the D (5 bases). Sequencing input: PBMCs. This chain's CDR3 is CASSLDRVTGELFF. DNA for the CDR3: TGTGCCAGCAGCTTAGACAGGGTGACCGGGGAGCTGTTTTTT.